These T cell receptor beta chains were read from a single sample in a study of blood T cells in healthy people across ages. MiXCR, applied by TCRdb to the 5' RACE reads, yields one record per CDR3 protein. The sample lists about 580,000 distinct CDR3 sequences; roughly 43% were seen once. The specimen sequenced was blood. These receptors all come from a man at least 80 years old in good health. Each CDR3 is given with its conserved first and last residue. Each record gives: V gene, J gene, clone size, D gene, CDR3 DNA, CDR3 protein. The D gene is left open where the match is weak. Rows may omit the clone size; those that give it use once, few, many or a size class.

v_call: TRBV7-2; j_call: TRBJ2-3; clone_size: -; d_call: -; cdr3_nt: TGTGCCAGCAGCCAAAGCGGCCGGGTTAGCACAGATACGCAGTATTTT; cdr3_aa: CASSQSGRVSTDTQYF
v_call: TRBV20-1; j_call: TRBJ2-3; clone_size: -; d_call: -; cdr3_nt: TGCAGTGCTAGAGATCTCAGGGACGGGTTTTCCACAGATACGCAGTATTTT; cdr3_aa: CSARDLRDGFSTDTQYF
v_call: TRBV20-1; j_call: TRBJ2-7; clone_size: -; d_call: -; cdr3_nt: TGCAGTGCTTCGGCCTCCCGCGAGCAGTACTTC; cdr3_aa: CSASASREQYF
v_call: TRBV29-1; j_call: TRBJ2-7; clone_size: -; d_call: TRBD1; cdr3_nt: TGCAGCGTTGCTCCTCCGGGACAGGGCGGCCACGAGCAGTACTTC; cdr3_aa: CSVAPPGQGGHEQYF
v_call: TRBV6-6; j_call: TRBJ2-5; clone_size: many; d_call: -; cdr3_nt: TGTGCCAGCAGTTACTCGAACGGCTACCAAGAGACCCAGTACTTC; cdr3_aa: CASSYSNGYQETQYF
v_call: TRBV6-5; j_call: TRBJ2-2; clone_size: few; d_call: -; cdr3_nt: TGTGCCAGCAGTTATGGACCGTTAAACACCGGGGAGCTGTTTTTT; cdr3_aa: CASSYGPLNTGELFF
v_call: TRBV12-3/TRBV12-4; j_call: TRBJ2-3; clone_size: many; d_call: -; cdr3_nt: TGTGCCAGCAGTTTGTACAGCACAGATACGCAGTATTTT; cdr3_aa: CASSLYSTDTQYF
v_call: TRBV4-3; j_call: TRBJ2-7; clone_size: -; d_call: TRBD2; cdr3_nt: TGCGCCAGCAGCCAAGATCTTAACTGGCGGGGGGGTTACGAGCAGTACTTC; cdr3_aa: CASSQDLNWRGGYEQYF
v_call: TRBV4-2; j_call: TRBJ1-2; clone_size: -; d_call: -; cdr3_nt: TGTGCCAGCAGCCAAGAAGTTGCAGGCCACTATGGCTACACCTTC; cdr3_aa: CASSQEVAGHYGYTF
v_call: TRBV7-9; j_call: TRBJ1-4; clone_size: few; d_call: TRBD1; cdr3_nt: TGTGCCAGCTGGAGAACAGGGGAGAATGAAAAACTGTTTTTT; cdr3_aa: CASWRTGENEKLFF
v_call: TRBV27; j_call: TRBJ1-1; clone_size: few; d_call: -; cdr3_nt: TGTGCCAGCAGTGTGAGAGAGAACACTGAAGCTTTCTTT; cdr3_aa: CASSVRENTEAFF
v_call: TRBV12-3/TRBV12-4; j_call: TRBJ2-7; clone_size: -; d_call: -; cdr3_nt: TGTGCCAGCAGTTTAGACTACTCTGAGCAGTACTTC; cdr3_aa: CASSLDYSEQYF
v_call: TRBV7-2; j_call: TRBJ1-6; clone_size: -; d_call: -; cdr3_nt: TGTGCCAGCGGTAGGGGCAGTTCCTATAATTCACCCCTCCACTTT; cdr3_aa: CASGRGSSYNSPLHF
v_call: TRBV10-3; j_call: TRBJ2-7; clone_size: -; d_call: TRBD1; cdr3_nt: TGTGCCATCAGTGAGTCGAAGAGGGACAGGGGAACGTACGAGCAGTACTTC; cdr3_aa: CAISESKRDRGTYEQYF
v_call: TRBV3-1; j_call: TRBJ2-1; clone_size: -; d_call: TRBD2; cdr3_nt: TGTGCCAGCAGCCGAACCTTGAGCGGGGGACTTGACAATGAGCAGTTCTTC; cdr3_aa: CASSRTLSGGLDNEQFF
v_call: TRBV25-1; j_call: TRBJ2-4; clone_size: -; d_call: -; cdr3_nt: TGTGCCAGCAGTGATCCAGTAGCCAAAAACATTCAGTACTTC; cdr3_aa: CASSDPVAKNIQYF
v_call: TRBV27; j_call: TRBJ2-1; clone_size: few; d_call: TRBD1; cdr3_nt: TGTGCCAGCAGTTCTGGGGGGACAGGGCACTACAATGAGCAGTTCTTC; cdr3_aa: CASSSGGTGHYNEQFF
v_call: TRBV7-8; j_call: TRBJ2-1; clone_size: few; d_call: -; cdr3_nt: TGTGCCAGCAGCTCACGTTCGGGTCCCTACAATGAGCAGTTCTTC; cdr3_aa: CASSSRSGPYNEQFF
v_call: TRBV7-2; j_call: TRBJ1-4; clone_size: few; d_call: -; cdr3_nt: TGTGCCAGCAGCTTAAGGCAGAACAATGAAAAACTGTTTTTT; cdr3_aa: CASSLRQNNEKLFF
v_call: TRBV7-2; j_call: TRBJ2-1; clone_size: -; d_call: -; cdr3_nt: TGTGCCAGCAGCCGAGGGACCGAATACAATGAGCAGTTCTTC; cdr3_aa: CASSRGTEYNEQFF
v_call: TRBV6-2/TRBV6-3; j_call: TRBJ2-2; clone_size: -; d_call: -; cdr3_nt: TGTGCCAGCAGCCCAAACAGGAACCCCGGGGAGCTGTTTTTT; cdr3_aa: CASSPNRNPGELFF
v_call: TRBV12-3/TRBV12-4; j_call: TRBJ2-3; clone_size: -; d_call: TRBD2; cdr3_nt: TGTGCCAGCAGTCCCCGCGGCCTAGCGGGCCGCACAGATACGCAGTATTTT; cdr3_aa: CASSPRGLAGRTDTQYF
v_call: TRBV6-5; j_call: TRBJ2-3; clone_size: -; d_call: TRBD2; cdr3_nt: TGTGCCAGCAGTTACCCAGGACTAGCGGGGGGTGATAGCACAGATACGCAGTATTTT; cdr3_aa: CASSYPGLAGGDSTDTQYF
v_call: TRBV29-1; j_call: TRBJ2-2; clone_size: -; d_call: -; cdr3_nt: TGCAGCGTTGGCATGAACACCGGGGAGCTGTTTTTT; cdr3_aa: CSVGMNTGELFF
v_call: TRBV2; j_call: TRBJ2-2; clone_size: -; d_call: TRBD2; cdr3_nt: TGTGCCAGCAGTGGGGCTAGCGGGGGGTACACCGGGGAGCTGTTTTTT; cdr3_aa: CASSGASGGYTGELFF
v_call: TRBV5-1; j_call: TRBJ2-1; clone_size: -; d_call: -; cdr3_nt: TGCGCCAGCAGCTTGCAGACAGAGTACAATGAGCAGTTCTTC; cdr3_aa: CASSLQTEYNEQFF
v_call: TRBV7-2; j_call: TRBJ2-5; clone_size: -; d_call: -; cdr3_nt: TGTGCCAGCAGCTTAGAGGTGCCCCGGGAGACCCAGTACTTC; cdr3_aa: CASSLEVPRETQYF
v_call: TRBV7-2; j_call: TRBJ2-3; clone_size: -; d_call: -; cdr3_nt: TGTGCCAGCAGCTTAGTGAGTGGAGCTAGCACAGATACGCAGTATTTT; cdr3_aa: CASSLVSGASTDTQYF
v_call: TRBV7-2; j_call: TRBJ1-2; clone_size: few; d_call: TRBD1; cdr3_nt: TGTGCCAGCAGCCGGACAGGCCCTTGGGAGGGCTACACCTTC; cdr3_aa: CASSRTGPWEGYTF
v_call: TRBV12-3/TRBV12-4; j_call: TRBJ2-1; clone_size: -; d_call: -; cdr3_nt: TGTGCCAGCAGTTACAGCCACTACAATGAGCAGTTCTTC; cdr3_aa: CASSYSHYNEQFF
v_call: TRBV10-3; j_call: TRBJ2-7; clone_size: -; d_call: -; cdr3_nt: TGTGCCATCCGGGAGCACGTTGAGGGCTACGAGCAGTACTTC; cdr3_aa: CAIREHVEGYEQYF
v_call: TRBV5-1; j_call: TRBJ1-1; clone_size: few; d_call: TRBD1; cdr3_nt: TGCGCCAGCAGCGCCTTCCAGGGGGTCGGCACTGAAGCTTTCTTT; cdr3_aa: CASSAFQGVGTEAFF
v_call: TRBV20-1; j_call: TRBJ1-6; clone_size: -; d_call: TRBD1; cdr3_nt: TGCAGTGCTGCCCCGGGACAGGGGTGGTCTTCACCCCTCCACTTT; cdr3_aa: CSAAPGQGWSSPLHF
v_call: TRBV7-2; j_call: TRBJ1-2; clone_size: -; d_call: -; cdr3_nt: TGTGCCAGCAGCTTAGGAGGAGACAGGCGATATGGCTACACCTTC; cdr3_aa: CASSLGGDRRYGYTF
v_call: TRBV9; j_call: TRBJ2-7; clone_size: -; d_call: -; cdr3_nt: TGTGCCAGCAGCGTTACGGCGGGACCCGGTCGGGAGCAGTACTTC; cdr3_aa: CASSVTAGPGREQYF
v_call: TRBV5-1; j_call: TRBJ2-1; clone_size: -; d_call: TRBD2; cdr3_nt: TGCGCCAGCAGCCCCCCCAGCGGGAGTGACAATGAGCAGTTCTTC; cdr3_aa: CASSPPSGSDNEQFF
v_call: TRBV15; j_call: TRBJ2-7; clone_size: -; d_call: -; cdr3_nt: TGTGCCACCAGCAGAGACCAGGGCAGGGGACTCTCCTACGAGCAGTACTTC; cdr3_aa: CATSRDQGRGLSYEQYF
v_call: TRBV10-3; j_call: TRBJ2-1; clone_size: many; d_call: -; cdr3_nt: TGTGCCATCAGGATCGGAGGGGAAATCTTCTATGAGCAGTTCTTC; cdr3_aa: CAIRIGGEIFYEQFF
v_call: TRBV6-1; j_call: TRBJ1-6; clone_size: -; d_call: -; cdr3_nt: TGTGCCTCTGGAACAGGGAGTGTTTCACCCCTCCACTTT; cdr3_aa: CASGTGSVSPLHF
v_call: TRBV4-3; j_call: TRBJ2-7; clone_size: -; d_call: -; cdr3_nt: TGCGCCAGCAGCCAAGATAGTAGTGGGGTATACAATGAGCAGTACTTC; cdr3_aa: CASSQDSSGVYNEQYF
v_call: TRBV11-1; j_call: TRBJ2-1; clone_size: few; d_call: -; cdr3_nt: TGTGCCAGCAGCAGACCCGACGGAGGAGAGACCCAGTTCTTC; cdr3_aa: CASSRPDGGETQFF
v_call: TRBV9; j_call: TRBJ1-4; clone_size: -; d_call: -; cdr3_nt: TGTGCCAGCAGCGTAAGGGGGTTAACTAATGAAAAACTGTTTTTT; cdr3_aa: CASSVRGLTNEKLFF
v_call: TRBV6-5; j_call: TRBJ2-3; clone_size: many; d_call: TRBD2; cdr3_nt: TGTGCCAGCAGTTACTCAACTAGCGGGAACACAGATACGCAGTATTTT; cdr3_aa: CASSYSTSGNTDTQYF
v_call: TRBV20-1; j_call: TRBJ2-7; clone_size: -; d_call: -; cdr3_nt: TGCAGTGCTATGTCGACAGCTAACCGATACGAGCAGTACTTC; cdr3_aa: CSAMSTANRYEQYF
v_call: TRBV12-3/TRBV12-4; j_call: TRBJ2-1; clone_size: -; d_call: TRBD2; cdr3_nt: TGTGCCAGCAGTCCCCTAGCGGGAGGGCCCGACAATGAGCAGTTCTTC; cdr3_aa: CASSPLAGGPDNEQFF
v_call: TRBV7-9; j_call: TRBJ2-1; clone_size: many; d_call: -; cdr3_nt: TGTGCCAGCAGCTTAGCGTGGGACGGCAATGAGCAGTTCTTC; cdr3_aa: CASSLAWDGNEQFF
v_call: TRBV28; j_call: TRBJ2-7; clone_size: -; d_call: -; cdr3_nt: TGTGCCGGCAGTTTAACCCCCCCTCAGTACGAGCAGTACTTC; cdr3_aa: CAGSLTPPQYEQYF
v_call: TRBV12-5; j_call: TRBJ2-3; clone_size: -; d_call: -; cdr3_nt: TGTGCTAGTGGCACGTACACAGATACGCAGTATTTT; cdr3_aa: CASGTYTDTQYF
v_call: TRBV7-9; j_call: TRBJ2-5; clone_size: -; d_call: -; cdr3_nt: TGTGCCAGCAGCTTAGGATACCAAGAGACCCAGTACTTC; cdr3_aa: CASSLGYQETQYF